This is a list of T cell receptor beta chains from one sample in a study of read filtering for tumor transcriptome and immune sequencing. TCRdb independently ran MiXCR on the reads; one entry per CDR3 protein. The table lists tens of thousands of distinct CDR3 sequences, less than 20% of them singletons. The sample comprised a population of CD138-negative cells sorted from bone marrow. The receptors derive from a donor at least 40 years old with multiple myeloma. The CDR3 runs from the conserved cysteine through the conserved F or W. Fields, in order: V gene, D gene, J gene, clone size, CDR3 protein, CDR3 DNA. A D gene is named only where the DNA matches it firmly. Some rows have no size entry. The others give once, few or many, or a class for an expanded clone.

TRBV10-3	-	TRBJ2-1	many	CAISESTSYHNEQFF	TGTGCCATCAGTGAGTCCACCAGTTACCACAATGAGCAGTTCTTC
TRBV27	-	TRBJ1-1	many	CASSLRRVDRTTEAFF	TGTGCCAGCAGTTTACGCAGGGTGGATCGGACCACTGAAGCTTTCTTT
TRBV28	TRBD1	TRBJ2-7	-	CASSLWDRGRTFEQYF	TGTGCCAGTAGTTTATGGGACAGGGGGAGGACCTTCGAGCAGTACTTC
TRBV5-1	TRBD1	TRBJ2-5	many	CASSRVGGNQETQYF	TGCGCCAGCAGTCGGGTAGGGGGCAACCAAGAGACCCAGTACTTC
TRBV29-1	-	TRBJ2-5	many	CSSGPTQETQYF	TGCAGCTCGGGACCTACCCAAGAGACCCAGTACTTC
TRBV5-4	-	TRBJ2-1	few	CASNSDRDNEQFF	TGTGCCAGCAACAGTGATAGGGACAATGAGCAGTTCTTC
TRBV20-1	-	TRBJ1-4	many	CSARDTNEKLFF	TGCAGTGCTAGGGACACTAATGAAAAACTGTTTTTT
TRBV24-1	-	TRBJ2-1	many	CATSDLRRDNEQFF	TGTGCCACCAGTGATTTGCGCAGGGACAATGAGCAGTTCTTC
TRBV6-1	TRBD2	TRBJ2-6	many	CASSDRLAGYSGANVLTF	TGTGCCAGCAGTGACAGACTAGCGGGCTACTCTGGGGCCAACGTCCTGACTTTC
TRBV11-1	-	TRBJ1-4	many	CASSLAGKVAEKLFF	TGTGCCAGCAGCTTAGCGGGAAAAGTCGCTGAAAAACTGTTTTTT
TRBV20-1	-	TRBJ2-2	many	CSAIGDRAKDAAELFF	TGCAGTGCTATTGGAGACCGGGCCAAGGATGCCGCGGAGCTGTTTTTT
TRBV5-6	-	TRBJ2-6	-	CASSLFAGESSGANVLTF	TGTGCCAGCAGCTTGTTTGCAGGAGAATCTTCTGGGGCCAACGTCCTGACTTTC
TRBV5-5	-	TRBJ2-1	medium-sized	CASSLVSVGEQFF	TGTGCCAGCAGCTTGGTATCGGTGGGTGAGCAGTTCTTC
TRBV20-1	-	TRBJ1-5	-	CSASWVSLGSNQPQHF	TGCAGTGCTAGTTGGGTCTCCCTAGGTAGCAATCAGCCCCAGCATTTT
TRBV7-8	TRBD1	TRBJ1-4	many	CASSLWDSVNEKLFF	TGTGCCAGCAGCTTGTGGGACAGCGTTAATGAAAAACTGTTTTTT
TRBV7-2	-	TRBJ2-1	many	CASSLRRSSYNEQFF	TGTGCCAGCAGCTTAAGGCGGAGCTCCTACAATGAGCAGTTCTTC
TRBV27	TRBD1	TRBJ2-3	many	CASSIPGQGLDTQYF	TGTGCCAGCAGCATACCGGGACAGGGGTTAGATACGCAGTATTTT
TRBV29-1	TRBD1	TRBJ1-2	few	CSVEKGQGYGYTF	TGCAGCGTTGAGAAGGGACAGGGGTATGGCTACACCTTC
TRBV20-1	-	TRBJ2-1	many	CSAYRAEGSYNEQFF	TGCAGTGCCTACCGGGCGGAGGGCTCCTACAATGAGCAGTTCTTC
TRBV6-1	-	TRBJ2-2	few	CASSPRRGAGGELFF	TGTGCCAGCTCTCCCCGTCGGGGGGCGGGCGGGGAGCTGTTTTTT
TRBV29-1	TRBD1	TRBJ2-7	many	CSVGGGQGNEQYF	TGCAGCGTGGGGGGGGGACAGGGGAACGAGCAGTACTTC
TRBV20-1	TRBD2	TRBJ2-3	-	CSAPPLSGRTSGGQYF	TGCAGTGCTCCACCACTAAGCGGGAGGACTTCCGGCGGGCAGTATTTT
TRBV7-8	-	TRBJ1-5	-	CASSSDWSFQHF	TGTGCCAGCAGCTCTGACTGGTCTTTCCAGCATTTT
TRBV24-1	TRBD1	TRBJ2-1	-	CATSDSLTGQIGYNEQFF	TGTGCCACCAGTGACTCTTTGACAGGGCAAATCGGATACAATGAGCAGTTCTTC
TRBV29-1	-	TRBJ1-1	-	CSVAHLRTEAFF	TGCAGCGTTGCTCATTTACGCACTGAAGCTTTCTTT
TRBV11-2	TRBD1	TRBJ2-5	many	CASSRGQQETQYF	TGTGCCAGCAGCCGGGGACAGCAAGAGACCCAGTACTTC
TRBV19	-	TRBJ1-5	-	CASSIHHSNQPQHF	TGTGCCAGTAGTATACATCATAGCAATCAGCCCCAGCATTTT
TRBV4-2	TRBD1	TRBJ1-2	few	CASSQAAGGLIDGYTF	TGTGCCAGCAGCCAAGCGGCAGGGGGCCTCATCGATGGCTACACCTTC
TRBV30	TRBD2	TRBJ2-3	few	CAWAPLREAQYF	TGTGCCTGGGCCCCTCTGCGGGAGGCGCAGTATTTT
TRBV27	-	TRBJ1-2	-	CASRQSGYGGYTF	TGTGCCAGCAGGCAATCGGGATACGGCGGCTACACCTTC
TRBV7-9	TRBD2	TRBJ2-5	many	CASSPRGVRRQTQYF	TGTGCCAGCAGTCCCCGGGGGGTTCGGCGGCAGACCCAGTACTTC
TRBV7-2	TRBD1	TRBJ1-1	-	CVSSRGGAGISTEAFF	TGTGTCAGCAGCCGAGGGGGCGCGGGTATAAGCACTGAAGCCTTCTTT
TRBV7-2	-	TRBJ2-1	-	CASSFDRRSYNEQFF	TGTGCCAGCAGCTTCGACAGACGCTCCTACAATGAGCAGTTCTTC
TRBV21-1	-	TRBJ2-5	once	CASTSRGGSFTQYF	TGTGCCAGCACCTCCCGAGGAGGATCCTTTACCCAGTACTTC
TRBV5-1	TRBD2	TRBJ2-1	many	CASSTSTSGNNEQFF	TGCGCCAGCAGCACCTCGACTAGCGGTAACAATGAGCAGTTCTTC
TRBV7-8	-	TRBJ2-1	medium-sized	CASSFSGYNEQFF	TGTGCCAGCAGCTTCTCGGGGTACAATGAGCAGTTCTTC
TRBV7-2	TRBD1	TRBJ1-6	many	CASSFGTGGTSPLHF	TGTGCCAGCAGCTTCGGGACAGGGGGTACTTCACCCCTCCACTTT
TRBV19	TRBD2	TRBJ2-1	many	CASSRREINEQFF	TGTGCCAGTAGTCGGCGGGAGATCAATGAGCAGTTCTTC
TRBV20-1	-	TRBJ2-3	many	CSALRSPDTQYF	TGCAGTGCCCTGAGGAGTCCAGATACGCAGTATTTT
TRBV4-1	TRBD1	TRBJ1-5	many	CASSRSGTGDGNQPQHF	TGCGCCAGCAGCCGATCCGGGACAGGGGACGGCAATCAGCCCCAGCATTTT
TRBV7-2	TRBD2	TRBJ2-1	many	CASSPVTSGSLIGESYSEQFF	TGTGCCAGCAGCCCAGTAACTAGCGGGAGCCTGATCGGGGAGTCCTACAGTGAGCAGTTCTTC
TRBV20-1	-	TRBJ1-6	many	CSARGDSGFSPLHF	TGCAGTGCTAGGGGGGATTCGGGCTTTTCACCCCTCCACTTT
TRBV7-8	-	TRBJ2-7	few	CASSLTWTDEQYF	TGTGCCAGCAGCTTAACGTGGACGGACGAGCAGTACTTC
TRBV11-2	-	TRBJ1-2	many	CASSLPPPAYYGYTF	TGTGCCAGCAGCTTACCCCCCCCGGCGTACTATGGCTACACCTTC
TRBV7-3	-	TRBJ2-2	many	CASSLATARSGELFF	TGTGCCAGCAGCTTAGCAACAGCCAGGTCCGGGGAGCTGTTTTTT